This T cell receptor beta chain came from a study of blood T cell repertoires in COVID-19. Study at large: Acute-phase and convalescent COVID-19 samples originated in the United States, Italy and Spain.

Profiling relied on immunoSEQ multiplex PCR, and the TCRdb table lists in-frame clones only, not all of them. The sample consists of some 290,000 clones, about nine tenths of them appearing once. Sequencing was carried out using peripheral blood. The clonotype comes from a woman in her 30s with COVID-19, enrolled during active disease.

The CDR3 loop is CASSRGRDEQFF. CDR3 coding DNA: TGCGCCAGTTCAAGGGGGCGGGATGAGCAGTTCTTC. The chain carries TRBV23-1 and TRBJ2-1, with TRBD1 matching over 7 bases. TRBV23-1 belongs to the ORF category, with a function that is uncertain. The V and J ends lost 9 bases and 8 bases, in that order; junction bases with no gene match: 7. The CDR3 has 12 amino acids.